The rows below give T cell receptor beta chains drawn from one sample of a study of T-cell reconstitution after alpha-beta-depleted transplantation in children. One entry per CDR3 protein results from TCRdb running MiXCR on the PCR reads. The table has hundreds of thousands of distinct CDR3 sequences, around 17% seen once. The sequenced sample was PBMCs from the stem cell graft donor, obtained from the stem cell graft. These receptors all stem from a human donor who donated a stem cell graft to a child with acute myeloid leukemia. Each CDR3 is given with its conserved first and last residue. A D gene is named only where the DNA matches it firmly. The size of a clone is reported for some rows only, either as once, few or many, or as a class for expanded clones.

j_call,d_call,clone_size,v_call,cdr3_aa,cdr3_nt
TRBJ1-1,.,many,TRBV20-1,CSARKGGSFF,TGCAGTGCTCGCAAGGGTGGATCTTTCTTT
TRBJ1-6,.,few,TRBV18,CASSLTVDNSPLHF,TGTGCCAGCTCATTGACAGTCGACAATTCACCCCTCCACTTT
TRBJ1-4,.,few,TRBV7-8,CASSLAVASDRPNEKLFF,TGTGCCAGCAGCTTAGCGGTCGCGTCGGACAGACCCAATGAAAAACTGTTTTTT
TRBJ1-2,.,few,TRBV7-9,CASSLQGRSDYTF,TGTGCCAGCAGCTTACAGGGTCGATCGGACTACACCTTC
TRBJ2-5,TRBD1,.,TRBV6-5,CASSYTSTGSKETQYF,TGTGCCAGCAGTTACACTTCGACAGGGTCCAAAGAGACCCAGTACTTC
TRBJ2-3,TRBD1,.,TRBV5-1,CASSSLGQVTDTQYF,TGCGCCAGCAGCTCCTTGGGACAGGTCACAGATACGCAGTATTTT
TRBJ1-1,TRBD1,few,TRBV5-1,CASHSGTGMRIERNTEAFF,TGCGCCAGCCACTCCGGGACAGGGATGAGGATAGAGAGAAACACTGAAGCTTTCTTT
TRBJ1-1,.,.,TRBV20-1,CSARDTLNTEAFF,TGCAGTGCTAGGGACACCCTGAACACTGAAGCTTTCTTT
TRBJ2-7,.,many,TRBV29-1,CSVLESSYEQYF,TGCAGCGTTTTAGAGAGCTCCTACGAGCAGTACTTC
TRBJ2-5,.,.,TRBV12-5,CASGLDGVRQETQYF,TGTGCTAGTGGTTTGGACGGGGTCAGACAAGAGACCCAGTACTTC
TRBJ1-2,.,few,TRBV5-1,CASSLDLPRGDYGYTF,TGCGCCAGCAGCTTGGATCTCCCCAGAGGAGACTATGGCTACACCTTC
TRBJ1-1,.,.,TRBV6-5,CASSNGVNTEAFF,TGTGCCAGCAGTAACGGAGTAAACACTGAAGCTTTCTTT
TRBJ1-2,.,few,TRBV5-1,CASRHGQLDHGYTF,TGCGCCAGCAGACATGGACAGTTGGACCATGGCTACACCTTC
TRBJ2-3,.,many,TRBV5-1,CASSEQTDTQYF,TGCGCCAGCAGCGAACAGACAGATACGCAGTATTTT
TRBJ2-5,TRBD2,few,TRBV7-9,CASSHRGVPTQYF,TGTGCCAGCAGCCATCGGGGGGTGCCGACCCAGTACTTC
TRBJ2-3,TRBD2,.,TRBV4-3,CASSPTGLAGDSTDTQYF,TGCGCCAGCAGCCCTACGGGACTAGCGGGGGATAGCACAGATACGCAGTATTTT
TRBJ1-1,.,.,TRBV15,CATSRIPSTEAFF,TGTGCCACCAGCAGAATCCCAAGCACTGAAGCTTTCTTT
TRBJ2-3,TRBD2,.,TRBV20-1,CSASGAGGTTQYF,TGCAGTGCCAGCGGGGCGGGGGGGACTACGCAGTATTTT
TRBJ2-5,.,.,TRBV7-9,CASSFTGLGASETQYF,TGTGCCAGCAGCTTTACGGGGTTAGGGGCGTCGGAGACCCAGTACTTC
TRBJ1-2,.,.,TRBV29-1,CSVEGGAKYGYTF,TGCAGCGTTGAAGGGGGGGCTAAATATGGCTACACCTTC
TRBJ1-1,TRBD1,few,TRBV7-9,CASSYWQGANTEAFF,TGTGCCAGCAGCTATTGGCAGGGGGCGAACACTGAAGCTTTCTTT
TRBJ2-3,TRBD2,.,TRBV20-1,CSATLYRGTSGAASTDTQYF,TGCAGTGCTACTCTATACCGGGGGACTAGCGGGGCGGCTAGCACAGATACGCAGTATTTT
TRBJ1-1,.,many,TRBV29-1,CSVRDRSIRNTEAFF,TGCAGCGTAAGAGACAGGTCGATAAGGAACACTGAAGCTTTCTTT
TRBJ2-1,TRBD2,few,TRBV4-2,CASSQETSGYNEQFF,TGTGCCAGCAGCCAAGAAACTAGCGGATACAATGAGCAGTTCTTC
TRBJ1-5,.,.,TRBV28,CASSLRGGRQPQHF,TGTGCCAGCAGTTTAAGGGGGGGCCGCCAGCCCCAGCATTTT
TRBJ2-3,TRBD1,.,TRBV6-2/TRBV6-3,CASSYSPGQNPADTQYF,TGTGCCAGCAGTTACTCCCCGGGACAGAACCCGGCAGATACGCAGTATTTT
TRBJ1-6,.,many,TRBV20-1,CSARDSLGVTLHF,TGCAGTGCTAGAGACTCCCTTGGGGTCACCCTCCACTTT
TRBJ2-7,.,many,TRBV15,CATSRDEGGSYEQYF,TGTGCCACCAGCAGAGATGAAGGGGGCTCCTACGAGCAGTACTTC
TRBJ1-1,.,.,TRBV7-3,CASPKRSPMNTEAFF,TGTGCCAGCCCCAAACGTTCACCTATGAACACTGAAGCTTTCTTT
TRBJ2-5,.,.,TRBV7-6,CASSLTDQTQYF,TGTGCCAGCAGCTTAACGGACCAGACCCAGTACTTC
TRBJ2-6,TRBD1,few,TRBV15,CATSRGLPGQVSGANVLTF,TGTGCCACCAGCAGAGGATTACCGGGACAGGTCTCTGGGGCCAACGTCCTGACTTTC
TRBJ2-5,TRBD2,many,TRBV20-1,CSARNPSGGFQETQYF,TGCAGTGCTAGGAACCCTAGCGGGGGTTTCCAAGAGACCCAGTACTTC
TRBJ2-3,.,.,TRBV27,CASSLLYSTDTQYF,TGTGCCAGCAGTTTACTATATAGCACAGATACGCAGTATTTT
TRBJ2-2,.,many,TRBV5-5,CASSLAPANTGELFF,TGTGCCAGCAGCTTGGCCCCAGCGAACACCGGGGAGCTGTTTTTT
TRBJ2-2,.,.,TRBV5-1,CASSTYWVTGELFF,TGCGCCAGCAGTACCTACTGGGTTACCGGGGAGCTGTTTTTT
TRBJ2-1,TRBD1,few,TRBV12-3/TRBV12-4,CASRDGQGARNEQFF,TGTGCCAGCAGAGACGGACAGGGGGCTAGAAATGAGCAGTTCTTC
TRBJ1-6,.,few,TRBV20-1,CSARPARGERVNSPLHF,TGCAGTGCTAGACCGGCCCGGGGGGAACGGGTGAATTCACCCCTCCACTTT
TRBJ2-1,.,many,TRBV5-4,CASSIGLLNIPLNYNEQFF,TGTGCCAGCAGCATTGGACTACTCAACATCCCGCTAAACTACAATGAGCAGTTCTTC
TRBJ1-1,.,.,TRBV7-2,CASRNFPPWRVHEAFF,TGTGCCAGCAGGAATTTCCCACCCTGGAGGGTTCATGAAGCTTTCTTT
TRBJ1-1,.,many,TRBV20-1,CSAPRRQKNTEAFF,TGCAGTGCTCCTCGCAGACAGAAAAACACTGAAGCTTTCTTT
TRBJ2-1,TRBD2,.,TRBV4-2,CASSSDGGAGDNEQFF,TGTGCCAGCAGCTCAGACGGGGGGGCGGGAGATAATGAGCAGTTCTTC
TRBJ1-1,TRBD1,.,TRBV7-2,CASSLGGTGGNTEAFF,TGTGCCAGCAGCTTAGGAGGGACAGGGGGGAACACTGAAGCTTTCTTT
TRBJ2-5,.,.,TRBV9,CASSVPGGQETQYF,TGTGCCAGCAGCGTACCGGGTGGCCAAGAGACCCAGTACTTC
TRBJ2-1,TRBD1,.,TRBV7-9,CASSSNRDRVLNEQFF,TGTGCCAGCAGCTCCAACCGGGACAGGGTGTTAAATGAGCAGTTCTTC
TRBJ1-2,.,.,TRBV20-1,CSARDSAGDSHGYTF,TGCAGTGCTAGAGATTCGGCAGGCGATTCTCATGGCTACACCTTC
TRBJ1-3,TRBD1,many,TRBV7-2,CASSLRQGAVSGNTIYF,TGTGCCAGCAGCTTACGACAGGGGGCGGTGTCTGGAAACACCATATATTTT
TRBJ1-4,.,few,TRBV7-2,CASSLNGKQDEKLFF,TGTGCCAGCAGCTTAAACGGGAAACAGGATGAAAAACTGTTTTTT
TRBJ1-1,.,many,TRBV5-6,CASSLDGTYNTEAFF,TGTGCCAGCAGCTTGGATGGGACATATAACACTGAAGCTTTCTTT
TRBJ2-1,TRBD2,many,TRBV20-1,CSARGGRGPHSYNEQFF,TGCAGTGCTAGGGGCGGGAGGGGGCCTCACTCCTACAATGAGCAGTTCTTC
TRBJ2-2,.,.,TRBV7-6,CASIADNGPGELFF,TGTGCCAGCATAGCGGATAATGGTCCCGGGGAGCTGTTTTTT
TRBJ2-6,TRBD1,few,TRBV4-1,CASSRGQASSGANVLTF,TGCGCCAGCAGCCGAGGACAGGCTAGCTCTGGGGCCAACGTCCTGACTTTC
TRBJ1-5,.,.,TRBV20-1,CSARDREGTNQPQHF,TGCAGTGCTAGAGATCGAGAGGGTACGAATCAGCCCCAGCATTTT
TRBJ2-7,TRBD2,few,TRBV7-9,CASSPGTSGSYEQYF,TGTGCCAGCAGTCCCGGGACTAGCGGATCCTACGAGCAGTACTTC
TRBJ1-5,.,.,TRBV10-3,CAISEGGVSNQPQHF,TGTGCCATCAGTGAGGGGGGGGTTAGCAATCAGCCCCAGCATTTT
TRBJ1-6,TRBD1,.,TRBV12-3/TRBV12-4,CASSGQGAYNSPLHF,TGTGCCAGCAGCGGACAGGGGGCCTATAATTCACCCCTCCACTTT
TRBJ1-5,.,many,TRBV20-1,CSARVGFWNQPQHF,TGCAGTGCTAGAGTGGGGTTTTGGAATCAGCCCCAGCATTTT
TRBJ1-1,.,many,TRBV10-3,CAISRESSAEAFF,TGTGCCATCTCCAGGGAATCTTCAGCCGAAGCTTTCTTT
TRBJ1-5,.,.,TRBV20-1,CSAREGGGHGTGQPQHF,TGCAGTGCTAGAGAAGGGGGGGGACACGGGACGGGGCAGCCCCAGCATTTT